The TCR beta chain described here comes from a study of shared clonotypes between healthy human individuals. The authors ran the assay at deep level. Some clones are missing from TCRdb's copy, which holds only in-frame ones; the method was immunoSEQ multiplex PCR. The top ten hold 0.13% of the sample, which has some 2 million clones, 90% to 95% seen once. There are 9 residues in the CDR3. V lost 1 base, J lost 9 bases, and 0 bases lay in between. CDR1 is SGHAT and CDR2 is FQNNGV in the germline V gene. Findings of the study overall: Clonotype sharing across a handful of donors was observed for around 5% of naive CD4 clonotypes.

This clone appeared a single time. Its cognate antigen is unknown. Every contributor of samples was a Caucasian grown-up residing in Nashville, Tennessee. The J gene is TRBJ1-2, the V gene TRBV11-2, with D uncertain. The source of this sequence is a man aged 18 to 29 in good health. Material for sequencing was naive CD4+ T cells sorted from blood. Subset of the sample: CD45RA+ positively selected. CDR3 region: CASSLGYTF. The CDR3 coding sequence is TGTGCCAGCAGCTTAGGCTACACCTTC.